The entry below gives a single T cell receptor beta chain sequence along with its context. As yet, its antigen is unknown. The data originate from a study of shared clonotypes between healthy human individuals. Study-level results: Having only a few donors restricted how much genetic and exposure-history diversity was captured. Rarefaction analysis demonstrated incomplete sorted-subset sequencing notwithstanding large depth. How much donors shared clonotypes was expected to be affected by sequencing depth.

Some clones are missing from TCRdb's copy, which holds only in-frame ones; the method was immunoSEQ multiplex PCR. The sample carries roughly 2,500,000 clones, roughly 93% recorded once. CD4+ cell separation produced CD45RA+ naive and CD45RA-negative memory subsets. Sequencing was done on a sample of naive CD4+ T cells from PBMCs. The subset was: CD45RA+ positively selected. This receptor was taken from a young man in good health. Some clones in this sample may be carry-over from other donors' samples.

The CDR3 DNA is TGCGCCAGCAGCTTGGCCGTAGCGGGAACGGCAGATACGCAGTATTTT. Its protein product is CASSLAVAGTADTQYF. V is TRBV5-1 and J is TRBJ2-3; 8 nucleotides line up with TRBD2. The CDR3 totals 16 residues. The junction had 7 bases not matched to a gene; V was cut back by 0 bases and J by 4 bases. The V gene's germline CDR1 is SGHRS and CDR2 YFSETQ.